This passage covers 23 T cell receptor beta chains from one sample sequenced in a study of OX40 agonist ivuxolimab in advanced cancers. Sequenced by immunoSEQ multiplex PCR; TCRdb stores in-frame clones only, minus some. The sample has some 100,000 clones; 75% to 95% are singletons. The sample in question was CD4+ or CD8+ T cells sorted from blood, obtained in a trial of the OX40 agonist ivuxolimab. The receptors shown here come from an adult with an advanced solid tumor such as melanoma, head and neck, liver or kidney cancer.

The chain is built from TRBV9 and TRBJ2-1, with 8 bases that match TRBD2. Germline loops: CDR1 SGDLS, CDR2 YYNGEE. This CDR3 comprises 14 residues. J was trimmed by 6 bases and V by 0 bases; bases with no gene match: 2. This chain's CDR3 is CASSVVGRVNEQFF. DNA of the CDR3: TGTGCCAGCAGCGTAGTCGGGAGGGTCAATGAGCAGTTCTTC.

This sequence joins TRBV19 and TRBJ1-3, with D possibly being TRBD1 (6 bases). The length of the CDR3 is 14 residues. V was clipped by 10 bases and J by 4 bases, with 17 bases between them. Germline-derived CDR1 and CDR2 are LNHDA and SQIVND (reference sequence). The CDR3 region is CATSLQGLGNTIYF. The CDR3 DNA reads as TGTGCCACTAGCCTACAGGGACTCGGAAACACCATATATTTT.

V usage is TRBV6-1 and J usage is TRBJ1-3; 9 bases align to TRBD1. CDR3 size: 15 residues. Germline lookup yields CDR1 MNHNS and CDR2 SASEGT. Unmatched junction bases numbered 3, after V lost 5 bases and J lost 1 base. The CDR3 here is CASSTQGASGNTIYF. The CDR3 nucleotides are TGTGCCAGCAGTACACAGGGGGCGTCTGGAAACACCATATATTTT.

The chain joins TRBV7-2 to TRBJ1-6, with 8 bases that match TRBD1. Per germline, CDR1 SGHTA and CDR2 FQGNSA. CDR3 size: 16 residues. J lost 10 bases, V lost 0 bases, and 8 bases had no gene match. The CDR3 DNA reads TGTGCCAGCAGCTTAGCCCCCAGGGGGCGTCTATCACCCCTCCACTTT. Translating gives CASSLAPRGRLSPLHF.

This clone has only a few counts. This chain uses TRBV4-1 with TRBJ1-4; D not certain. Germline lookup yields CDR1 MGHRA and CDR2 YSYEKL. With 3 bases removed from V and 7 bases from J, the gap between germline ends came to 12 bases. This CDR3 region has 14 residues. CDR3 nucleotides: TGCGCCAGCAGCCAGGCCGTCATTGCTGAAAAACTGTTTTTT. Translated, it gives CASSQAVIAEKLFF.

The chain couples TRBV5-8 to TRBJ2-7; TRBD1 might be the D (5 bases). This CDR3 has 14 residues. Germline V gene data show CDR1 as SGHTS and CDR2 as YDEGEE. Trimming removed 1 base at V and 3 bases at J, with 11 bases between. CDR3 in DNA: TGTGCCAGCAGCTTGAAGGGGCCCCGCTACGAGCAGTACTTC. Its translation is CASSLKGPRYEQYF.

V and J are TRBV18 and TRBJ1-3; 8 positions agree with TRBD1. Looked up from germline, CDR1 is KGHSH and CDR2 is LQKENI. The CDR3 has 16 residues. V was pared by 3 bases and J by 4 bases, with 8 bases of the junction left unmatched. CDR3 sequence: CASSPYDRGSGNTIYF. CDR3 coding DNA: TGTGCCAGCTCACCGTATGACAGGGGATCCGGAAACACCATATATTTT.

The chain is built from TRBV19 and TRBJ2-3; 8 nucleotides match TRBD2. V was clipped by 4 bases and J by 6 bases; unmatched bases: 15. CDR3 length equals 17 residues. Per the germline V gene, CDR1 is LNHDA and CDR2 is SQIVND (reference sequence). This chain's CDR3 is CASSTLGAGGTKDTQYF. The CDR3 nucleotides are TGTGCCAGTAGTACCCTAGGGGCGGGAGGCACCAAGGATACGCAGTATTTT.

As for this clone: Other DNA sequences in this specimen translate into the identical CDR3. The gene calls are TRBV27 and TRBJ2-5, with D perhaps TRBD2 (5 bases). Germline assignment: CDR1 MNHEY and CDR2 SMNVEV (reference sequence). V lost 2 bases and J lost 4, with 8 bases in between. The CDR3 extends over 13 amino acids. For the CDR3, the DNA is TGTGCCAGCAGTTTACGAGAGGGAGAGACCCAGTACTTC. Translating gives CASSLREGETQYF.

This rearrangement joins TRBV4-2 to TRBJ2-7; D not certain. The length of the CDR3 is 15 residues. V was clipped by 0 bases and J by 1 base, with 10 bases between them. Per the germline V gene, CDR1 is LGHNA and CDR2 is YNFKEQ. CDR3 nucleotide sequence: TGTGCCAGCAGCCAAGATTTAAGCCGATCCTACGAGCAGTACTTC. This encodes CASSQDLSRSYEQYF.

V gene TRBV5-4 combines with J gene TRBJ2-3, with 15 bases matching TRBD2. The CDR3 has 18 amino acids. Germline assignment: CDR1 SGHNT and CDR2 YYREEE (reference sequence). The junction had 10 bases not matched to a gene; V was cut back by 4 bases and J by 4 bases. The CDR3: CASSPRTSGRDPPDTQYF. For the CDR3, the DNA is TGTGCCAGCAGCCCCCGGACTAGCGGGAGGGATCCCCCAGATACGCAGTATTTT.

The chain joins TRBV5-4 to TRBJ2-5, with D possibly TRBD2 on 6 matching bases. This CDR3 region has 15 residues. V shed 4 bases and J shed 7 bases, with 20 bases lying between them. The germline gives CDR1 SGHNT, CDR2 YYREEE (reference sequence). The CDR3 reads CASSLAGPSERTQYF. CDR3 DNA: TGTGCCAGCAGCCTGGCGGGACCCTCCGAGAGGACCCAGTACTTC.

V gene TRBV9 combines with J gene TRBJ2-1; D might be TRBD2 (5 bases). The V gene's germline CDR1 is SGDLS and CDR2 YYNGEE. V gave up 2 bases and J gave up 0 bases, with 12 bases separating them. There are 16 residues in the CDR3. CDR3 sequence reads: CASSVLSGSSYNEQFF. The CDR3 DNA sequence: TGTGCCAGCAGCGTTCTAAGCGGAAGCTCCTACAATGAGCAGTTCTTC.

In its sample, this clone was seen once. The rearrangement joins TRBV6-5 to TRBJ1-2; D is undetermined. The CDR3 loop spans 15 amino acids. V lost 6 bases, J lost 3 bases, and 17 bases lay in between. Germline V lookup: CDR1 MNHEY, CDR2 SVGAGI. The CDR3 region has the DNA TGTGCCAGCAGAAAGTATATAGGGTTCGACTATGGCTACACCTTC. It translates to CASRKYIGFDYGYTF.

This CDR3 reads CASSARLAGGLSDTQYF. The CDR3 nucleotides are TGTGCCAGCAGTGCCCGACTAGCGGGAGGTTTATCAGATACGCAGTATTTT. The rearrangement joins TRBV6-1 to TRBJ2-3; 13 bases fit TRBD2. J was trimmed by 4 bases and V by 4 bases; bases with no gene match: 8. CDR3 length equals 17 residues. Germline assignment: CDR1 MNHNS and CDR2 SASEGT.

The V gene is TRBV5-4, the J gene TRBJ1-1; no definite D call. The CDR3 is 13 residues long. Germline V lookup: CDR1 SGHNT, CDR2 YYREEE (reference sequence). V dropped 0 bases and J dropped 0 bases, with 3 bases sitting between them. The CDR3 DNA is TGTGCCAGCAGCTTGGATGTGAACACTGAAGCTTTCTTT. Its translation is CASSLDVNTEAFF. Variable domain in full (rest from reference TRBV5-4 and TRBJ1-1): ETGVTQSPTHLIKTRGQQVTLRCSSQSGHNTVSWYQQALGQGPQFIFQYYREEENGRGNFPPRFSGLQFPNYSSELNVNALELDDSALYLCASSLDVNTEAFFGQGTRLTVV.

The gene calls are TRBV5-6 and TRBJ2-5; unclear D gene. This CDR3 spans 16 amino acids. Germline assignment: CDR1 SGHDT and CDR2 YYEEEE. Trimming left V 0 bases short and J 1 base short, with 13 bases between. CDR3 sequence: CASSLAGLVFQETQYF. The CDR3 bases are TGTGCCAGCAGCTTGGCTGGGCTAGTGTTCCAAGAGACCCAGTACTTC.

Written as DNA, the CDR3 is TGTGCCAGCAGTCCCTCAACAGGGCTTAATGAAAAACTGTTTTTT. It translates to CASSPSTGLNEKLFF. This chain uses TRBV28 with TRBJ1-4; tentative D call: TRBD1 (6 bases). Trimming cost V 5 bases and J 4 bases, with 14 bases left between them. CDR3 length equals 15 residues. The germline V gene encodes CDR1 MDHEN and CDR2 SYDVKM.

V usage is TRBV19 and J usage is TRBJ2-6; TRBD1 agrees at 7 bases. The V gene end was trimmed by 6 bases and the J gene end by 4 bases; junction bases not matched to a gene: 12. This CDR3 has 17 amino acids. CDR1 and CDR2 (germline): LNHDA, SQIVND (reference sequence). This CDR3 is CASSLHRGSRGANVLTF. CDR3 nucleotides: TGTGCCAGTAGCCTTCACAGGGGATCTAGGGGGGCCAACGTCCTGACTTTC.

The CDR3 loop reads CASSLSPGLGGFGQPQHF. The DNA for the CDR3 is TGTGCCAGCAGTTTATCCCCGGGCCTCGGAGGGTTTGGACAGCCCCAGCATTTT. The chain carries TRBV28 and TRBJ1-5; D remains ambiguous. Looked up from germline, CDR1 is MDHEN and CDR2 is SYDVKM. V shed 1 base and J shed 7 bases, with 23 bases lying between them. CDR3 length: 18 amino acids.

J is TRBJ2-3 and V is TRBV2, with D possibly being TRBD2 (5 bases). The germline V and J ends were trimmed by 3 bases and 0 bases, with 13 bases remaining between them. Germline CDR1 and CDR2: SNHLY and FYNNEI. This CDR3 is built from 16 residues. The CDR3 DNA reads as TGTGCCAGCAGTGAGGGGAGCAGCCCTAGCACAGATACGCAGTATTTT. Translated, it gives CASSEGSSPSTDTQYF.

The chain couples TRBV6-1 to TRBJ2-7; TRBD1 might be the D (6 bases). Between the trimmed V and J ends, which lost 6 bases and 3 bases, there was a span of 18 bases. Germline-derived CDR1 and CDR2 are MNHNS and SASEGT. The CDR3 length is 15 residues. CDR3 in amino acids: CASRYSSGQSYEQYF. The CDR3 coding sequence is TGTGCCAGCAGGTATTCCTCGGGACAAAGCTACGAGCAGTACTTC.

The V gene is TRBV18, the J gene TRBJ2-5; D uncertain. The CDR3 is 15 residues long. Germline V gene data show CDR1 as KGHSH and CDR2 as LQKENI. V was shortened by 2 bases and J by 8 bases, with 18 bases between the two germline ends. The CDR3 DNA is TGTGCCAGCTCACCATGGCCTGTCGGCCCCCCCACCCAGTACTTC. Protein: CASSPWPVGPPTQYF.